This is a list of T cell receptor beta chains from one sample in a study of human T cells and chemical hapten exposure. TCRdb analysed the RACE reads with MiXCR anew, one entry per CDR3 protein. In the table there are approximately 110,000 distinct CDR3 sequences, 30% to 35% of which are singletons. This specimen consisted of whole blood, obtained in connection with sensitization to the hapten diphenylcyclopropenone (DPC). The receptor set was obtained from a man in his forties with alopecia areata. Some clones in this sample may be carry-over from other donors' samples. Both conserved end residues are part of each CDR3. The D gene is left open where the match is weak. Clone sizes are given selectively: once, few, many, or a class where the clone is expanded.

J: TRBJ2-3
V: TRBV3-1
D: -
size: -
CDR3: CASSQDQGGSTDTQYF
DNA: TGTGCCAGCAGCCAAGATCAGGGGGGTAGCACAGATACGCAGTATTTT

J: TRBJ2-7
V: TRBV5-6
D: -
size: few
CDR3: CASSLPSYEQYF
DNA: TGTGCCAGCAGCTTGCCAAGCTACGAGCAGTACTTC

J: TRBJ2-5
V: TRBV5-1
D: TRBD2
size: few
CDR3: CASNSGLAIRETQYF
DNA: TGCGCCAGCAACTCGGGACTAGCGATTCGGGAGACCCAGTACTTC

J: TRBJ2-1
V: TRBV5-6
D: TRBD2
size: few
CDR3: CASSLRSSGRRGNEQFF
DNA: TGTGCCAGCAGCTTGAGATCTAGCGGGAGAAGAGGGAATGAGCAGTTCTTC

J: TRBJ1-6
V: TRBV7-2
D: -
size: few
CDR3: CASSWGSDSPLHF
DNA: TGTGCCAGCAGCTGGGGTTCCGATTCACCCCTCCACTTT

J: TRBJ1-4
V: TRBV6-1
D: TRBD1
size: few
CDR3: CASSEARGGQGGGKLFF
DNA: TGTGCCAGCAGTGAAGCGCGAGGGGGACAGGGTGGTGGAAAACTGTTTTTT

J: TRBJ2-3
V: TRBV27
D: TRBD1
size: -
CDR3: CASSPSDRGHITDTQYF
DNA: TGTGCCAGCAGCCCATCGGACAGGGGGCATATCACAGATACGCAGTATTTT

J: TRBJ2-7
V: TRBV28
D: TRBD1
size: -
CDR3: CASSWDRAGNEQYF
DNA: TGTGCCAGCAGTTGGGACAGGGCCGGTAACGAGCAGTACTTC

J: TRBJ2-1
V: TRBV20-1
D: -
size: -
CDR3: CSARRQGLNNEQFF
DNA: TGCAGTGCTAGAAGGCAGGGCCTCAACAATGAGCAGTTCTTC

J: TRBJ2-1
V: TRBV27
D: -
size: many
CDR3: CASSGGPSRGTYNEQFF
DNA: TGTGCCAGCAGTGGGGGGCCCTCAAGAGGTACCTACAATGAGCAGTTCTTC

J: TRBJ2-3
V: TRBV24-1
D: -
size: -
CDR3: CATSDLGGKDTQYF
DNA: TGTGCCACCAGTGATTTAGGGGGGAAAGATACGCAGTATTTT

J: TRBJ2-1
V: TRBV20-1
D: TRBD2
size: -
CDR3: CSAKLVAGPYPSSYNEQFF
DNA: TGCAGTGCTAAATTGGTAGCGGGCCCCTACCCCTCTTCCTACAATGAGCAGTTCTTC